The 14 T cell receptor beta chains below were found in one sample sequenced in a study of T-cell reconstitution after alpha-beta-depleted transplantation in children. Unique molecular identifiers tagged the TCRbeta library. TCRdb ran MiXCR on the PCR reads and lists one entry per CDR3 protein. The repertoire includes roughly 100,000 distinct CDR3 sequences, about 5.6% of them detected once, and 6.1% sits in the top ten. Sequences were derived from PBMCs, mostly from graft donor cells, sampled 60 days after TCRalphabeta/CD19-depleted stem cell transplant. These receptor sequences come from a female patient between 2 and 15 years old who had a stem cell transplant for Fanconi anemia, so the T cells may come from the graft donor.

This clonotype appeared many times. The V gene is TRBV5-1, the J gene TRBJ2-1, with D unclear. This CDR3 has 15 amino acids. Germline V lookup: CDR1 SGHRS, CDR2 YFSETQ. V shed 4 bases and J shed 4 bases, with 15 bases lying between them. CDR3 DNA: TGCGCCAGCAGCCCTCTCGGTAGCCGGTACAATGAGCAGTTCTTC. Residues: CASSPLGSRYNEQFF. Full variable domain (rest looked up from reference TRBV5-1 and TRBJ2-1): KAGVTQTPRYLIKTRGQQVTLSCSPISGHRSVSWYQQTPGQGLQFLFEYFSETQRNKGNFPGRFSGRQFSNSRSEMNVSTLELGDSALYLCASSPLGSRYNEQFFGPGTRLTVL.

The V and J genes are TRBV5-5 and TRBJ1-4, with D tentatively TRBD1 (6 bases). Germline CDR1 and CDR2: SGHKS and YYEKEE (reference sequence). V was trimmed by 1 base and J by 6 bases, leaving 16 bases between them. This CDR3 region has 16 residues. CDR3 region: CASSLTMGAGDEKLFF. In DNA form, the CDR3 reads TGTGCCAGCAGCTTGACCATGGGGGCTGGGGATGAAAAACTGTTTTTT.

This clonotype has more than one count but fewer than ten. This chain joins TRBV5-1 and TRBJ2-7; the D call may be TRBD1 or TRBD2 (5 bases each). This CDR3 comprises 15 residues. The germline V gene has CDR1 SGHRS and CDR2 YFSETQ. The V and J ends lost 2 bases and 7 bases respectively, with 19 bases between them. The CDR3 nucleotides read TGCGCCAGCAGCTTTGGGGCACCATCAACGGGGGAGCAGTACTTC. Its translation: CASSFGAPSTGEQYF.

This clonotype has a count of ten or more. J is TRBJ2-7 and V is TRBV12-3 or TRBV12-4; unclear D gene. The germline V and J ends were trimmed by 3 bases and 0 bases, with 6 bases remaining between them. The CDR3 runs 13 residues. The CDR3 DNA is TGTGCCAGCAGTTTCATGGGCTCCTACGAGCAGTACTTC. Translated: CASSFMGSYEQYF.

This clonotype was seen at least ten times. This CDR3 reads CASTLLKGARGNEQFF. Written as DNA, the CDR3 is TGTGCCAGCACCCTACTAAAGGGGGCGCGGGGCAATGAGCAGTTCTTC. V is TRBV28 and J is TRBJ2-1, with D tentatively TRBD1 (7 bases). The germline gives CDR1 MDHEN, CDR2 SYDVKM. Trimming removed 7 bases at V and 6 bases at J, with 22 bases between. This CDR3 is 16 amino acids long. The full variable domain, its missing parts supplied by reference TRBV28 and TRBJ2-1, is DVKVTQSSRYLVKRTGEKVFLECVQDMDHENMFWYRQDPGLGLRLIYFSYDVKMKEKGDIPEGYSVSREKKERFSLILESASTNQTSMYLCASTLLKGARGNEQFFGPGTRLTVL.

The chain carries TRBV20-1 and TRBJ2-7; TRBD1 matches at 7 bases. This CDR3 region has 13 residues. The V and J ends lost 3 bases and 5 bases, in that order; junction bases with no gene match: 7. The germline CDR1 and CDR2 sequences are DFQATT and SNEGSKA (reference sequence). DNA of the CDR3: TGCAGTGCTAGTACCGGACAGGTCCACGAGCAGTACTTC. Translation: CSASTGQVHEQYF.

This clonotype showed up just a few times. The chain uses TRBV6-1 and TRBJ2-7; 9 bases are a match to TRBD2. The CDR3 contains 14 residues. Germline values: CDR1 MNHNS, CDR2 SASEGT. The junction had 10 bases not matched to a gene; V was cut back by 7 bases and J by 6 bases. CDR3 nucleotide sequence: TGTGCCAGCACTGGGGCGGGAGGGCCTAGCGAGCAGTACTTC. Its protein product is CASTGAGGPSEQYF.

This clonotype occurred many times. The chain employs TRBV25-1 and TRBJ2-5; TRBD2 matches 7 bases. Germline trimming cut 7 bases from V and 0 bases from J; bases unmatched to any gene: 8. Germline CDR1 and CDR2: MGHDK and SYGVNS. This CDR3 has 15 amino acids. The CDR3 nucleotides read TGTGCCAGCACCGGGAGGCCGAACTACCAAGAGACCCAGTACTTC. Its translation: CASTGRPNYQETQYF.

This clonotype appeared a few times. CDR3 loop: CASSLELDRGEPDTQYF. For the CDR3, the DNA is TGCGCCAGCAGCTTGGAACTAGACAGGGGGGAACCAGATACGCAGTATTTT. The chain links TRBV5-1 to TRBJ2-3, with TRBD1 identical over 9 bases. The V and J ends lost 0 bases and 4 bases, in that order; junction bases with no gene match: 9. Germline-derived CDR1 and CDR2 are SGHRS and YFSETQ. The CDR3 consists of 17 residues.

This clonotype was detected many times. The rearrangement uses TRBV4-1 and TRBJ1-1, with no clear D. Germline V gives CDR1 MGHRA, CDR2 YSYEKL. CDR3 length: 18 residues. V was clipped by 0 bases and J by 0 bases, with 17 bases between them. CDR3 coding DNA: TGCGCCAGCAGCCAAGATTCCCGATACCACTTAATGAACACTGAAGCTTTCTTT. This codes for CASSQDSRYHLMNTEAFF.

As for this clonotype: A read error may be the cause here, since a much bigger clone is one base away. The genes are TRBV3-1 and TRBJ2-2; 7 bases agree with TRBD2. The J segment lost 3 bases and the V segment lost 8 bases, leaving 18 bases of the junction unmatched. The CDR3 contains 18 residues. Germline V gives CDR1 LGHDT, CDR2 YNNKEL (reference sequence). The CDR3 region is CASCSLRGPGLHTGELFF. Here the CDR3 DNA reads TGTGCCAGCTGTTCATTGCGGGGACCGGGACTACACACCGGGGAGCTGTTTTTT.

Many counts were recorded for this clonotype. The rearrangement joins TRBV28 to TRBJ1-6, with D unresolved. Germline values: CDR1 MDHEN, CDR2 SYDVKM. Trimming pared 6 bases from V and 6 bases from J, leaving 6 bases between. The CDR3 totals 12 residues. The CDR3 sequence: CASSSLNSPLHF. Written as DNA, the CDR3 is TGTGCCAGCAGCAGCCTTAATTCACCCCTCCACTTT.

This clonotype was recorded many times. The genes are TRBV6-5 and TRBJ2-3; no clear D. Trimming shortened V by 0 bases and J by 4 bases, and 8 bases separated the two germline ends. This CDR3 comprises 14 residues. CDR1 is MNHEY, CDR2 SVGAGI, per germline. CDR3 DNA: TGTGCCAGCAGTTACTCCTCCGTCCCAGATACGCAGTATTTT. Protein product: CASSYSSVPDTQYF.

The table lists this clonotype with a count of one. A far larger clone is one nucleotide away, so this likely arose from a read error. The CDR3 nucleotides read TGCGCCAGCAGCTTGGGTCAGGGGAATGGGCAGTTCTTC. Residues: CASSLGQGNGQFF. V usage is TRBV5-1 and J usage is TRBJ2-1; possibly TRBD1 for D (6 bases). CDR1 SGHRS and CDR2 YFSETQ come from the germline V gene. This CDR3 has 13 residues.